This entry features one T cell receptor (beta chain) sequence. This entry belongs to a study of T cells expressing NK-cell markers. After re-calling the 5' RACE reads, TCRdb lists one entry per CDR3 protein, DNA absent. This listing includes 350,000 to 450,000 distinct CDR3 sequences. This CDR3 comprises 13 residues. CDR1 MDHEN and CDR2 SYDVKM come from the germline V gene. The chain carries TRBV28 and TRBJ2-3; the D gene TCRdb calls, TRBD1, cannot be checked with no DNA. This clonotype was obtained from a man aged 18 to 69 in good health. The sequencing input was blood T cells: a sorted CD56 or NKG2C T cell subset, CD4+ or CD8+ T cells, or bulk PBMC T cells (not recorded which). CDR3: CASRDRGTDTQYF.